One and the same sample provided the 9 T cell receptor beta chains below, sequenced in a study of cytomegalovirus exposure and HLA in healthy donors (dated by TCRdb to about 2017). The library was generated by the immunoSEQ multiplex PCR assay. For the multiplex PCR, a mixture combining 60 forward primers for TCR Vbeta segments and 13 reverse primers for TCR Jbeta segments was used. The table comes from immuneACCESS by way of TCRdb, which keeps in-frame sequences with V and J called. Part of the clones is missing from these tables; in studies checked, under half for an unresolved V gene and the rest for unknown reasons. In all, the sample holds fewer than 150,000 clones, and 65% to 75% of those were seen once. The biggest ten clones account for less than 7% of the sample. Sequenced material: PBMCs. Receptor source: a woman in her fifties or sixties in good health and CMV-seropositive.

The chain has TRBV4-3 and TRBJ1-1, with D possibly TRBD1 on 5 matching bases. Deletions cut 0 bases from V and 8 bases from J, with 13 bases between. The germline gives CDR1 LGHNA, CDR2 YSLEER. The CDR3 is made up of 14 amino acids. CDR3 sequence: CASSQEKGLGEAFF. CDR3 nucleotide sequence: TGCGCCAGCAGCCAAGAAAAGGGGCTGGGGGAAGCTTTCTTT.

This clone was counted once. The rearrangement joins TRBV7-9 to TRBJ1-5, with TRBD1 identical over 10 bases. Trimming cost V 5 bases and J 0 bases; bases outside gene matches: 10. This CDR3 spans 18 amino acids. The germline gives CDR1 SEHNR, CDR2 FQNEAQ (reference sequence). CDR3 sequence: CASSLGTGVLLSNQPQHF. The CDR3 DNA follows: TGTGCCAGCAGCCTGGGGACAGGGGTCCTGCTTAGCAATCAGCCCCAGCATTTT.

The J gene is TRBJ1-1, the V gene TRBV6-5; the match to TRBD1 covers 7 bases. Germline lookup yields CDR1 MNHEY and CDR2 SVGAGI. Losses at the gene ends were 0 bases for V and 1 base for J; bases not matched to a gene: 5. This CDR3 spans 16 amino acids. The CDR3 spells CASSYSRGHGNTEAFF. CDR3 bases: TGTGCCAGCAGTTACTCGAGGGGGCATGGGAACACTGAAGCTTTCTTT.

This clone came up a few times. The CDR3 sequence: CASKVGGGVGNQPQHF. The CDR3 coding sequence is TGTGCCAGTAAGGTGGGCGGGGGCGTCGGCAATCAGCCCCAGCATTTT. The chain recombines TRBV19 with TRBJ1-5; D might be TRBD1 (6 bases). V was cut by 7 bases and J by 2 bases, with 18 bases left in between. This CDR3 contains 16 residues. Germline V gene lookup returns CDR1 LNHDA and CDR2 SQIVND (reference sequence).

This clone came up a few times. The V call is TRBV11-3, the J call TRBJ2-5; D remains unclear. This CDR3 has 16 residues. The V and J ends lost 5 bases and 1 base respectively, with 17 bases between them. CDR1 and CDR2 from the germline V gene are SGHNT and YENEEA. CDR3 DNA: TGTGCCAGCAGCCCGAACCCCCTAGTTGTCCAAGAGACCCAGTACTTC. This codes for CASSPNPLVVQETQYF.

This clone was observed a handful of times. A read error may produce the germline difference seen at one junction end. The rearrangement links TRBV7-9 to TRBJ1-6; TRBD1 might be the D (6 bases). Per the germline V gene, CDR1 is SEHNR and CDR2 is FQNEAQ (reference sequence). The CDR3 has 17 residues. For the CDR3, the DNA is TGTTCCAGCAGCTTAGGGGCCAGGGGCTCCTATAATTCACCCCTCCACTTT. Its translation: CSSSLGARGSYNSPLHF.

The CDR3 region has the DNA TGCGCCAGCAGCTTAACTAGCGGGCAAGAGACCCAGTACTTC. Translation: CASSLTSGQETQYF. The rearrangement uses TRBV5-1 and TRBJ2-5; the match to TRBD2 covers 9 bases. Germline lookup yields CDR1 SGHRS and CDR2 YFSETQ. After removal of 2 bases from V and 2 bases from J, the junction contained 1 base not matched to a gene. The CDR3 extends over 14 amino acids.

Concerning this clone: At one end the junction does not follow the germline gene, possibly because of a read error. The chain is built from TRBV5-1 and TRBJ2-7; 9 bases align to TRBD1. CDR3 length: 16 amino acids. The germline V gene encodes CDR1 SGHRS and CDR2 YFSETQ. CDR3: CARSSGQGVSAYEQYF. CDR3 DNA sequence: TGCGCCCGCAGCTCGGGACAGGGAGTAAGCGCCTACGAGCAGTACTTC.

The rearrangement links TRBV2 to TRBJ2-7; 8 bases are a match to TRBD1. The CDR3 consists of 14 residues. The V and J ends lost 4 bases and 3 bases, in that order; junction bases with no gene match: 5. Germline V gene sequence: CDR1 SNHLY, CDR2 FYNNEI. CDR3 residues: CASSATGGDYEQYF. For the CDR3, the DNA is TGTGCCAGCAGTGCCACAGGGGGAGACTACGAGCAGTACTTC.